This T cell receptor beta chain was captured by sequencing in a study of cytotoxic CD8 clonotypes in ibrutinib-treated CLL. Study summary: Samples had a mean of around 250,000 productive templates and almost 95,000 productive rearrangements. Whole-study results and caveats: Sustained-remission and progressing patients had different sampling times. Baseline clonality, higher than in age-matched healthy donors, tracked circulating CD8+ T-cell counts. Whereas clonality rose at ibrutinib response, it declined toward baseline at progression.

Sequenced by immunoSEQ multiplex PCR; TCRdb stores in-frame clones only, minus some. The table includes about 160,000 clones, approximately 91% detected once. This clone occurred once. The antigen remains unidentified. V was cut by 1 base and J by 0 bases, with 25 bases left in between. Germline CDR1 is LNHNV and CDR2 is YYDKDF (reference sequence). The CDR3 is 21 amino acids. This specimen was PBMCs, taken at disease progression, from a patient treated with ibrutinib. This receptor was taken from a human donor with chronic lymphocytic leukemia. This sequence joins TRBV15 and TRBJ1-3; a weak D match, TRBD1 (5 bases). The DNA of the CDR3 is TGTGCCACCAGCAGAGTAGTATTTGGGACGGAGGTATCTTCCTCTGGAAACACCATATATTTT. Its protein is CATSRVVFGTEVSSSGNTIYF.